The subject of this entry is one T cell receptor beta chain. The target antigen is unknown. The data were obtained in a study of PD-1 blockade in classical Hodgkin lymphoma. The study's findings and limits: Researchers reported that CD4+ TCR diversity, though not CD8+, rose significantly by C4D1. Relative to healthy donors, newly diagnosed patients reportedly had lower baseline TCR diversity, which was reported as lower still in relapsed/refractory patients. Exclusion was applied to patients who started nivolumab under 1 year after ASCT.

Libraries were prepared by immunoSEQ multiplex PCR; TCRdb keeps only in-frame clonotypes and omits some of them. In the table there are roughly 90,000 clones, 83% of which are singletons. Germline CDR1 ENHRY, CDR2 SYGVKD. The length of the CDR3 is 17 residues. The V gene lost 3 bases and the J gene lost 0 bases, with 15 bases spanning the gap. This sample's time point: cycle 4 day 1 (C4D1), after more than five weeks of nivolumab. Autologous stem cell transplantation was followed by relapse in every patient, and brentuximab vedotin exposure varied. Source: peripheral blood mononuclear cells (PBMCs), taken before the fourth cycle of nivolumab. V is TRBV10-3 and J is TRBJ1-5, with a possible D match to TRBD1 (5 bases). This clonotype was obtained from a human donor with classical Hodgkin lymphoma. Here the CDR3 reads CAISDEGGGYSNQPQHF. The CDR3 DNA is TGTGCCATCAGTGATGAGGGTGGGGGTTATAGCAATCAGCCCCAGCATTTT.